This T cell receptor beta chain derives from a study of regulatory T cells in long-lasting Graves disease. Time point of the sample: newly diagnosed GD, antithyroid drugs for less than 3 months. Generation of the TCR library employed RNA extracted from PBMCs. The CDR3 loop spans 16 amino acids. Germline CDR1 is SGHDT and CDR2 is YYEEEE. V lost 6 bases and J lost 10; bases outside the gene matches: 19. In building TCR beta libraries, iRepertoire HTBI primers were used together with Arm-PCR of CDR3 regions. TCRdb re-analysed the multiplex PCR reads in MiXCR, keeping a single row per CDR3 protein. The profile shows 450,000 to 500,000 distinct CDR3 sequences, about a sixth of them singletons. This same sample was also taken into another study, of T cells in Graves' hyperthyroidism and ophthalmopathy.

V gene TRBV5-6 combines with J gene TRBJ2-1; 7 bases are shared with TRBD2. Sequenced material: peripheral blood mononuclear cells (PBMCs), taken at new diagnosis, from a patient treated with antithyroid drugs. The receptor's source is a man aged 35-49 years with Graves disease. The CDR3 nucleotides are TGTGCCAGCACTCTTCGGGGGGTAGCGAGGCTGCGGGAGCAGTTCTTC. Translation gives CASTLRGVARLREQFF.